This TCR beta chain was recovered during a study of breast tumors, draining lymph nodes, adjacent tissues. The CDR3 is 16 amino acids. Germline V gene lookup returns CDR1 LNHDA and CDR2 SQIVND (reference sequence). Trimming cost V 4 bases and J 3 bases; bases outside gene matches: 10. Samples came from axillary lymph nodes draining the breast cancer. General observations from the study: That most tumor T cells come from lymph nodes remained unproven. Tumor repertoires ranked between lymph nodes and nontumor tissue in diversity, with V and J gene preferences. Tumor and nontumor repertoires were significantly more similar in luminal-like than in basal-like breast cancer. Data fit most tumor T cells coming from lymph node, expanding in tumor.

TCRdb re-analysed the multiplex PCR reads in MiXCR, keeping a single row per CDR3 protein. The sample records a few hundred thousand distinct CDR3 sequences, 30% to 35% being singletons. This clonotype was counted many times. Its specificity is not known. This clonotype was obtained from a female donor with breast cancer. Some clones in this sample may be carry-over from other donors' samples. This chain uses TRBV19 with TRBJ2-5; 8 nucleotides match TRBD2. Input material: axillary lymph node tissue. The CDR3 DNA is TGTGCCAGTAGTAGACCCTCGGGGGGGGGAAAAGAGACCCAGTACTTC. Translated: CASSRPSGGGKETQYF.